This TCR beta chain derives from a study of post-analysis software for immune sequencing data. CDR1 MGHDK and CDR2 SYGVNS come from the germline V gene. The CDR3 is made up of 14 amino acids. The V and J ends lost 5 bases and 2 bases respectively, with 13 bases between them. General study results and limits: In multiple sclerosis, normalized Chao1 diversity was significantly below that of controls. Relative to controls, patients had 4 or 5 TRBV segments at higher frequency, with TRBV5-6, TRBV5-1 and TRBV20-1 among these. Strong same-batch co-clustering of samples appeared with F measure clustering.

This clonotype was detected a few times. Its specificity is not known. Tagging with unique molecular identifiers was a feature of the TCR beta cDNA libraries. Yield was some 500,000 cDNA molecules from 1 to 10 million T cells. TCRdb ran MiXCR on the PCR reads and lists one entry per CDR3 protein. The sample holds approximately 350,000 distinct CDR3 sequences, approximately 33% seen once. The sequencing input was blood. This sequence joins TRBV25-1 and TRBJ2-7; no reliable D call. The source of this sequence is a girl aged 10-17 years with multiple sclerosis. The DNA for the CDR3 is TGTGCCAGCAGTTCGGGCGCCTCCCCCTACGAGCAGTACTTC. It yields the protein CASSSGASPYEQYF.